The present entry profiles one TCR beta chain with its context. Germline V gene sequence: CDR1 SEHNR, CDR2 FQNEAQ (reference sequence). Trimming shortened V by 1 base and J by 5 bases, and 11 bases separated the two germline ends. The CDR3 loop spans 14 amino acids. The protocol was immunoSEQ multiplex PCR, while the TCRdb copy is restricted to in-frame clones and leaves out a portion. The data show approximately 200,000 clones, over 75% seen once. This sample was taken from a study of blood T cell repertoires in COVID-19. This chain uses TRBV7-9 with TRBJ2-5; D call uncertain. This TCR derives from a man aged 40-49 years who had recovered from COVID-19. The sample was PBMCs or T cells enriched from blood (not recorded which). The CDR3 DNA sequence: TGTGCCAGCAGCTTAGTCCTAAACGGGGAGACCCAGTACTTC. Its translation is CASSLVLNGETQYF.